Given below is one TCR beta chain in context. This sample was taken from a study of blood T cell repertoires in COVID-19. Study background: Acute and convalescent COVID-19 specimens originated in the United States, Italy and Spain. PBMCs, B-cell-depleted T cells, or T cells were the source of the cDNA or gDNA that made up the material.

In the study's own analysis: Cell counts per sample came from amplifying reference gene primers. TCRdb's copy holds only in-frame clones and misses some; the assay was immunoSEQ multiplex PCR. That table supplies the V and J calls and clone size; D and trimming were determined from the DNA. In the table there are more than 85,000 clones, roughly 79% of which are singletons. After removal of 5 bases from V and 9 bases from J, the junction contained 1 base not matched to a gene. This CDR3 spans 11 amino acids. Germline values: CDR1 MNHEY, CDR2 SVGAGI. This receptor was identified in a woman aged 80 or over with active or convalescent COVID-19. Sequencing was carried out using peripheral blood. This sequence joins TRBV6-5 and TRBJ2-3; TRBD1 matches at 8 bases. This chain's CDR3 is CASSRQGTQYF. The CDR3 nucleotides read TGTGCCAGCAGTCGACAGGGGACGCAGTATTTT.